This TCR beta chain stems from a study of graft-versus-host responses after intestinal transplantation (dated by TCRdb to 2020 to 2022). General notes on the study: Multivisceral, liver-intestinal, or isolated intestinal transplants were received by the recipients. Donor T cell macrochimerism was defined as a peak of at least 4% donor T cells among recipient peripheral blood mononuclear cells. Of the roughly 24 intestinal transplant recipients enrolled in the cohort, one of whom was a retransplant, 3 patients without pretransplant specimens were excluded. After intestinal transplantation, graft-versus-host and host-versus-graft alloreactive T cell clones were followed in the graft, circulation and bone marrow using bulk TCR-beta CDR3 sequencing. Anti-thymocyte globulin induction was given to all recipients, followed by maintenance tacrolimus and steroids for 2 to 4 years. Alloreactive clones were identified by sequencing pre-transplant mixed lymphocyte reaction products and comparing these products with unstimulated pre-transplant donor and recipient T cells. Rather than going through the commercial service, samples from three later patients were sequenced in-house on an Illumina MiSeq and processed with MiXCR.

Comments on this clone: Its cognate antigen has yet to be identified. Qualities for individual bases were not recorded, and no much larger clone is one base off.

Libraries were prepared through the immunoSEQ multiplex PCR assay. For most patients, genomic DNA was isolated using the Qiagen DNeasy Blood and Tissue Kit and was shipped frozen to Adaptive Biotechnologies for TCR sequencing. High-throughput TCR-beta CDR3 sequencing of genomic DNA from most patients was performed by Adaptive Biotechnologies. From the authors' description of their analysis: Adaptive's ImmunoSEQ software supplied the TCR sequencing data for about 18 patients, while MiXCR and VDJtools were used to process a few other patients. To correct CD4 versus CD8 sorting errors, any sequence found in both subsets at a frequency ratio below 5:1 was removed. CDR3 nucleotide sequences shared between donor and recipient were removed because their origin could not be assigned. To be classed as alloreactive, a clone needed at least 2-fold expansion over unstimulated cells and a minimum CFSE-low frequency of 0.002% (template counts) or 0.001% (read counts). Clones detected in sequenced pre-transplant spleen, lymph node, or MLR CFSE-low populations of the donor or recipient were defined as mappable. The cumulative frequency of alloreactive clones was calculated as a percentage of all sequences, weighted by copy number. This is the immuneACCESS table as TCRdb keeps it, with only in-frame sequences that have V and J called. A part of the clones is gone; compared with another copy, unresolved V genes explain less than half, and the rest is unexplained. V and J calls and clone size are given by that table; D and trimming were obtained from the DNA. This sample lists under 90,000 clones; approximately 90% were detected once. The top ten clonotypes cover approximately 0.33% of the sample.

The time point label here, explained by the study, means: cells obtained before transplantation from donor or recipient. CD3+CD4+ and CD3+CD8+ populations were FACS-sorted from unstimulated pre-transplant donor and recipient cells taken from spleen or lymph nodes. What the study reported, not specific to this receptor: Early after transplant, peak levels of circulating GvH clones were found to be associated with declines in HvG clones. Conclusions were limited by the relatively low number and heterogeneity of intestinal transplant patients. In patients with donor T cell macrochimerism, the allografts had high GvH to HvG T cell clonal ratios. GvH clones were found in recipient bone marrow, and some of the GvH clones appeared earlier in ileal mucosa or blood, which is consistent with an intestinal mucosal origin.

V and J are trimmed by 5 bases and 1 base, and the gene matches miss 9 bases of the junction. Spanning cysteine to phenylalanine, the CDR3 consists of 17 amino acids. Only the CDR3 part of the read is kept: 51 bases, read in frame from the first base. Taken from the germline V gene, the CDR1 and CDR2 loops are WSHSY and SAAADI. Sequences were derived from unstimulated CD4+ T cells sorted from spleen or lymph node cells, sampled before transplant. The chain is made from TRBV10-2 and TRBJ2-3, and TRBD1 aligns with 10 junction nucleotides. This clonotype was obtained from a human donor who was the organ donor for an intestinal transplant. This receptor has the CDR3 CASSPQRQGARTDTQYF. The DNA sequence reads TGCGCCAGCAGTCCCCAAAGACAGGGGGCTCGCACAGATACGCAGTATTTT.